This T cell receptor (beta chain) came from a study of cytomegalovirus exposure and HLA in healthy donors. The CDR3 consists of 15 residues. The germline gives CDR1 SGHTA, CDR2 FQGNSA. V lost 1 base, J lost 6 bases, and 4 bases stayed unmatched. Use of 60 Vbeta and 13 Jbeta primers characterized the PCR. Method: immunoSEQ multiplex PCR; TCRdb's copy keeps in-frame clones and lacks some. Seen here are roughly 100,000 clones, nearly 65% observed once, and the top ten hold around 4.8%. This rearrangement joins TRBV7-2 to TRBJ2-1; 9 positions match TRBD1. The source is a human donor in good health. The sample comprised PBMCs. This CDR3 is CASSLVTGGGNEQFF. The CDR3 nucleotides are TGTGCCAGCAGCTTAGTGACAGGGGGGGGCAATGAGCAGTTCTTC.